These 30 T cell receptor beta chains originate from one sample sequenced in a study of blood T cell repertoires in COVID-19. The protocol was immunoSEQ multiplex PCR, while the TCRdb copy is restricted to in-frame clones and leaves out a portion. Among tens of thousands of clones, about 90% were seen once, and the ten largest hold 5.1%. Sample: peripheral blood. The source is a man aged 80 or over in a cohort sampled during active COVID-19.

The rearrangement uses TRBV4-2 and TRBJ1-1; tentatively, D is TRBD1 (5 bases). The CDR3 totals 14 residues. Germline V gene lookup returns CDR1 LGHNA and CDR2 YNFKEQ. The V gene lost 4 bases and the J gene lost 0 bases, with 9 bases spanning the gap. For the CDR3, the DNA is TGTGCCAGCAGCCTTGGGGGGATGAACACTGAAGCTTTCTTT. The encoded protein is CASSLGGMNTEAFF.

This clone was counted once. The chain uses TRBV6-5 and TRBJ2-7; 9 nucleotides line up with TRBD1. The CDR3 sequence is 15 residues long. The ends lost 5 bases at V and 6 bases at J; junction bases unmatched: 11. Looked up from germline, CDR1 is MNHEY and CDR2 is SVGAGI. The chain's CDR3 is CASSRKPGQGSEQYF. For the CDR3, the DNA is TGTGCCAGCAGTCGGAAACCGGGACAGGGAAGCGAGCAGTACTTC.

The rearrangement uses TRBV7-2 and TRBJ2-1, with D possibly being TRBD2 (7 bases). Germline CDR1 and CDR2: SGHTA and FQGNSA. The CDR3 is 15 residues long. V was shortened by 4 bases and J by 7 bases, with 17 bases between the two germline ends. CDR3 bases: TGTGCCAGCAGCTCCCAGAGGGGGGGGGAAAATGAGCAGTTCTTC. Amino acid sequence: CASSSQRGGENEQFF.

In its sample, this clone was seen a few times. The CDR3 protein is CAWSVHWAPYSNQPQHF. The CDR3 DNA is TGTGCCTGGAGTGTACACTGGGCTCCGTATAGCAATCAGCCCCAGCATTTT. The chain carries TRBV30 and TRBJ1-5; D remains ambiguous. CDR3 size: 17 residues. Germline-derived CDR1 and CDR2 are GTSNPN and SVGIG (reference sequence). Trimming pared 0 bases from V and 0 bases from J, leaving 15 bases between.

The chain uses TRBV10-1 and TRBJ1-1; D is possibly TRBD1 (5 bases). CDR1 is WNHNN, CDR2 SYGVQD, per germline (reference sequence). CDR3 length equals 14 residues. The V end was cut by 0 bases, the J end by 7 bases, with 12 bases between. CDR3 residues: CASSESGGGFEAFF. CDR3 DNA: TGCGCCAGCAGTGAGTCCGGTGGGGGGTTTGAAGCTTTCTTT.

The chain combines TRBV7-9 with TRBJ2-5; perhaps TRBD1 as D (6 bases). Trimming removed 5 bases at V and 4 bases at J, with 8 bases between. The CDR3 spans 12 residues. Germline-derived CDR1 and CDR2 are SEHNR and FQNEAQ (reference sequence). Here the CDR3 reads CASSRTVETQYF. Written as DNA, the CDR3 is TGTGCCAGCAGCCGGACAGTAGAGACCCAGTACTTC.

The rearrangement uses TRBV5-1 and TRBJ1-6; 8 bases line up with TRBD1. This CDR3 contains 14 residues. Germline CDR1 reads SGHRS; CDR2 reads YFSETQ. The junction had 3 bases not matched to a gene; V was cut back by 4 bases and J by 6 bases. The CDR3 DNA follows: TGCGCCAGCAGCAGGGGACAGGCTAATTCACCCCTCCACTTT. It specifies CASSRGQANSPLHF.

The DNA of the CDR3 is TGTGCCAGCAGCCAAGGGGAGGTTAGCTCCTACGAGCAGTACTTC. This codes for CASSQGEVSSYEQYF. V gene TRBV3-1 (or the pseudogene TRBV3-2) combines with J gene TRBJ2-7; TRBD2 is a possible D gene (6 bases). V lost 1 base to trimming and J lost 0 bases, with 10 bases between them. The CDR3 runs 15 residues. Germline V gives CDR1 LGHDT, CDR2 YNNKEL (reference sequence).

This chain links TRBV9 with TRBJ1-1, with 8 bases lining up with TRBD1. Germline CDR1 reads SGDLS; CDR2 reads YYNGEE. V was clipped by 5 bases and J by 5 bases; unmatched bases: 14. This CDR3 is built from 16 residues. Here the CDR3 DNA reads TGTGCCAGCAGTCCCGTTTCAGGGGGCGCGTGGACTGAAGCTTTCTTT. Amino acid sequence: CASSPVSGGAWTEAFF.

In this sample, this clone turned up once. The V gene is TRBV19, the J gene TRBJ1-1; D unresolved. With 5 bases removed from V and 4 bases from J, the gap between germline ends came to 14 bases. The CDR3 contains 14 residues. Germline V gives CDR1 LNHDA, CDR2 SQIVND (reference sequence). Here the CDR3 reads CASSRGAGITEAFF. The DNA of the CDR3 is TGTGCCAGTAGTCGGGGTGCCGGGATCACTGAAGCTTTCTTT.

This clone appeared once. The chain has TRBV11-2 and TRBJ2-7, with TRBD2 matching 9 bases. The CDR3 length is 15 residues. Trimming removed 6 bases from V and 3 bases from J; junction bases left unmatched: 9. Germline V CDR1 and CDR2: SGHAT, FQNNGV. CDR3 bases: TGTGCCAGCAGAATCATAGCGGGAGTAGGCTACGAGCAGTACTTC. As protein: CASRIIAGVGYEQYF. Looking up the rest from reference TRBV11-2 and TRBJ2-7 gives the full variable domain: EAGVAQSPRYKIIEKRQSVAFWCNPISGHATLYWYQQILGQGPKLLIQFQNNGVVDDSQLPKDRFSAERLKGVDSTLKIQPAKLEDSAVYLCASRIIAGVGYEQYFGPGTRLTVT.

The genes are TRBV5-4 and TRBJ2-3; D might be TRBD2 (6 bases). Deletions cut 5 bases from V and 4 bases from J, with 17 bases between. CDR3 length: 15 amino acids. In germline, CDR1 is SGHNT, CDR2 YYREEE (reference sequence). The CDR3 sequence: CASSGDRRRADTQYF. The CDR3 bases are TGTGCCAGCAGTGGGGACCGGCGGAGGGCAGATACGCAGTATTTT. The full variable domain, in which reference TRBV5-4 and TRBJ2-3 provide the parts outside the CDR3, is ETGVTQSPTHLIKTRGQQVTLRCSSQSGHNTVSWYQQALGQGPQFIFQYYREEENGRGNFPPRFSGLQFPNYSSELNVNALELDDSALYLCASSGDRRRADTQYFGPGTRLTVL.

The genes are TRBV3-1 (or the pseudogene TRBV3-2) and TRBJ1-5; D unresolved. In germline, CDR1 is LGHDT, CDR2 YNNKEL (reference sequence). CDR3 size: 14 residues. The germline V and J ends were trimmed by 4 bases and 7 bases, with 14 bases remaining between them. The CDR3 spells CASSRGPTGQPQHF. The CDR3 DNA is TGTGCCAGCAGCCGAGGGCCTACGGGCCAGCCCCAGCATTTT.

The gene calls are TRBV4-2 and TRBJ1-2, with D perhaps matching TRBD1 (5 bases). There are 18 residues in the CDR3. Germline loops: CDR1 LGHNA, CDR2 YNFKEQ. V gave up 4 bases and J gave up 2 bases, with 23 bases separating them. CDR3 in amino acids: CASSPYGELGAHNYGYTF. The CDR3, as DNA: TGTGCCAGCAGCCCCTACGGTGAATTAGGGGCCCACAACTATGGCTACACCTTC.

The chain employs TRBV10-2 and TRBJ2-3, with 9 nucleotides matching TRBD2. Per the germline V gene, CDR1 is WSHSY and CDR2 is SAAADI. V gave up 3 bases and J gave up 6 bases; unmatched junction bases: 4. The CDR3 consists of 14 residues. This CDR3 is CASSDSGRYDTQYF. Written as DNA, the CDR3 is TGCGCCAGCAGTGACAGCGGGAGGTATGATACGCAGTATTTT.

The V and J genes are TRBV5-6 and TRBJ2-1; possible D gene TRBD1, 6 bases. The CDR3 totals 17 residues. Germline assignment: CDR1 SGHDT and CDR2 YYEEEE. V lost 0 bases and J 4 bases, leaving 17 bases between the germline ends. CDR3 nucleotide sequence: TGTGCCAGCAGCTTGGCCTTGGTGGCAGGGGTGTACAATGAGCAGTTCTTC. Residues: CASSLALVAGVYNEQFF. Looking up the rest from reference TRBV5-6 and TRBJ2-1 gives the full variable domain: DAGVTQSPTHLIKTRGQQVTLRCSPKSGHDTVSWYQQALGQGPQFIFQYYEEEERQRGNFPDRFSGHQFPNYSSELNVNALLLGDSALYLCASSLALVAGVYNEQFFGPGTRLTVL.

The V gene is TRBV5-4, the J gene TRBJ1-3; TRBD1 is a possible D gene (5 bases). The CDR3 runs 17 residues. The V end was cut by 0 bases, the J end by 0 bases, with 13 bases between. Germline CDR1 is SGHNT and CDR2 is YYREEE (reference sequence). The CDR3 sequence is CASSLDGGTPSGNTIYF. Written as DNA, the CDR3 is TGTGCCAGCAGCTTGGATGGAGGGACTCCCTCTGGAAACACCATATATTTT.

This clone was counted a single time. The rearrangement links TRBV9 to TRBJ2-5; TRBD2 matches at 7 bases. Germline V gene lookup returns CDR1 SGDLS and CDR2 YYNGEE. With 5 bases clipped from V and 0 bases from J, the junction kept 4 bases outside the gene matches. CDR3 length: 14 amino acids. The CDR3, as DNA: TGTGCCAGCAGTCGCGGGAGCCACCAAGAGACCCAGTACTTC. Its protein product is CASSRGSHQETQYF. Filled out from reference TRBV9 and TRBJ2-5, the complete variable domain reads DSGVTQTPKHLITATGQRVTLRCSPRSGDLSVYWYQQSLDQGLQFLIQYYNGEERAKGNILERFSAQQFPDLHSELNLSSLELGDSALYFCASSRGSHQETQYFGPGTRLLVL.

The chain employs TRBV7-9 and TRBJ1-4; the match to TRBD1 covers 9 bases. The CDR3 covers 15 residues. Per germline, CDR1 SEHNR and CDR2 FQNEAQ (reference sequence). Trimming took 7 bases from V and 7 from J; bases not matched to a gene: 10. The CDR3 nucleotides read TGTGCCAGCACCCCTCCGGGACAGGGTACTGAAAAACTGTTTTTT. This gives the protein CASTPPGQGTEKLFF.

The J gene is TRBJ1-1, the V gene TRBV19; D is unclear. This CDR3 is built from 14 residues. V gave up 0 bases and J gave up 0 bases, with 5 bases separating them. CDR1 and CDR2 (germline): LNHDA, SQIVND (reference sequence). The CDR3 here is CASSIDIVNTEAFF. CDR3 DNA: TGTGCCAGTAGTATAGATATCGTGAACACTGAAGCTTTCTTT.

This sequence joins TRBV5-4 and TRBJ2-7; TRBD2 aligns across 14 bases. The CDR3 totals 17 residues. Germline V gene data show CDR1 as SGHNT and CDR2 as YYREEE (reference sequence). Trimming removed 1 base from V and 6 bases from J; junction bases left unmatched: 9. CDR3: CASSLNTGLAGGGEQYF. The CDR3 nucleotides are TGTGCCAGCAGCTTGAACACCGGACTAGCGGGGGGCGGCGAGCAGTACTTC.

This clone was detected only once. V gene TRBV3-1 (or the pseudogene TRBV3-2) combines with J gene TRBJ2-5; 8 bases match TRBD1. The CDR3 spans 16 residues. With 2 bases clipped from V and 1 base from J, the junction kept 6 bases outside the gene matches. CDR1 is LGHDT and CDR2 is YNNKEL in the germline V gene (reference sequence). CDR3 protein: CASSQLLGQGQETQYF. The CDR3 nucleotides read TGTGCCAGCAGCCAACTGCTCGGACAGGGCCAAGAGACCCAGTACTTC.

The chain recombines TRBV11-3 with TRBJ2-2; tentatively, D is TRBD2 (7 bases). The CDR3 covers 15 residues. Germline CDR1 and CDR2: SGHNT and YENEEA. Trimming cost V 5 bases and J 3 bases, with 13 bases left between them. CDR3 sequence reads: CASSGGALDTGELFF. DNA of the CDR3: TGTGCCAGCAGCGGGGGGGCTCTGGACACCGGGGAGCTGTTTTTT.

The chain carries TRBV5-6 and TRBJ1-5; D not certain. Germline assignment: CDR1 SGHDT and CDR2 YYEEEE. This CDR3 region has 14 residues. Trimming cost V 1 base and J 2 bases, with 7 bases left between them. The CDR3 reads CASSLPGGNQPQHF. CDR3 sequence (DNA): TGTGCCAGCAGCTTGCCGGGAGGCAATCAGCCCCAGCATTTT.

The chain links TRBV15 to TRBJ1-2, with TRBD1 identical over 7 bases. The CDR3 extends over 17 amino acids. V lost 4 bases and J lost 5; bases outside the gene matches: 16. Looked up from germline, CDR1 is LNHNV and CDR2 is YYDKDF (reference sequence). The CDR3 loop reads CATSTGTVTYGSYGYTF. DNA of the CDR3: TGTGCCACCAGCACCGGGACAGTAACTTATGGGAGTTATGGCTACACCTTC.

The chain has TRBV2 and TRBJ2-3; 9 bases agree with TRBD1. The germline V gene encodes CDR1 SNHLY and CDR2 FYNNEI. J lost 2 bases, V lost 6 bases, and 6 bases had no gene match. The CDR3 is 15 residues long. The CDR3 protein is CASRKDRGDTDTQYF. CDR3 nucleotide sequence: TGTGCCAGCAGAAAGGACAGGGGAGACACAGATACGCAGTATTTT.

The V and J genes are TRBV4-1 and TRBJ2-1, with TRBD1 matching 9 bases. The CDR3 length is 16 residues. Germline lookup yields CDR1 MGHRA and CDR2 YSYEKL. V was pared by 2 bases and J by 4 bases, with 6 bases of the junction left unmatched. The CDR3 here is CASSQYETGGYNEQFF. The CDR3 coding sequence is TGCGCCAGCAGCCAATATGAGACAGGGGGGTACAATGAGCAGTTCTTC.

V is TRBV5-1 and J is TRBJ1-2, with no clear D. The germline gives CDR1 SGHRS, CDR2 YFSETQ. CDR3 length: 15 amino acids. Trimming took off 0 bases at V and 2 bases at J, with 11 bases between the two ends. The CDR3 loop reads CASSLDITGNYGYTF. Here the CDR3 DNA reads TGCGCCAGCAGCTTGGACATAACCGGGAACTATGGCTACACCTTC.

The V gene is TRBV19, the J gene TRBJ2-4; tentative D call: TRBD1 (5 bases). This CDR3 spans 11 amino acids. Germline V gene lookup returns CDR1 LNHDA and CDR2 SQIVND (reference sequence). V was shortened by 7 bases and J by 6 bases, with 7 bases between the two germline ends. CDR3 protein: CASNQGNIQYF. The DNA for the CDR3 is TGTGCCAGTAATCAGGGAAACATTCAGTACTTC.

The chain joins TRBV3-1 (or the pseudogene TRBV3-2) to TRBJ2-4; possible D gene TRBD1, 6 bases. V was clipped by 4 bases and J by 4 bases, with 11 bases between them. This CDR3 has 14 amino acids. Germline V gene sequence: CDR1 LGHDT, CDR2 YNNKEL (reference sequence). CDR3 sequence reads: CASSPTGIKNIQYF. CDR3 sequence (DNA): TGTGCCAGCAGCCCTACAGGGATAAAAAACATTCAGTACTTC.